This T cell receptor beta chain stems from a study of blood T cell repertoires in COVID-19. Study details: In each case, the material was cDNA or gDNA derived from T cells, B-cell-depleted T cells, or PBMCs.

The CDR3 consists of 15 residues. From germline, CDR1 is LGHNA and CDR2 YNFKEQ. Unmatched junction bases numbered 6, after V lost 4 bases and J lost 4 bases. As handled by the study authors: Amplification of reference gene primers was used by the study to estimate nucleated cell counts. The data were produced by immunoSEQ multiplex PCR, yet TCRdb's version contains in-frame clones alone and is incomplete. V and J calls and clone size are those listed in that table; D and trimming were worked out from the DNA. The data hold under 65,000 clones, with 75% to 95% observed a single time. Sequenced input: peripheral blood. The clonotype was recovered from a man aged 80 or over with acute or convalescent COVID-19. This chain uses TRBV4-2 with TRBJ2-5; 10 nucleotides agree with TRBD2. The CDR3 DNA sequence: TGTGCCAGCAGCCGCAGCGGGGGGGAGGGAGAGACCCAGTACTTC. Its translation: CASSRSGGEGETQYF.